The T cell receptor (beta chain) under discussion was sequenced for a study of PD-L1 blockade in urothelial cancer (dated 2017 in TCRdb). For context, the study as a whole: Every patient began therapy in 2014 and was given atezolizumab 1,200 mg intravenously every 3 weeks. About nine tenths of the roughly 29 patients were identified as males with urothelial cancer of bladder origin, and a prior smoking history was reported by 18 of 29 patients. Patients had an ECOG performance status of 0 or 1 and had received between 0 and 3 prior chemotherapy regimens. Blood samples were analyzed 3 weeks after the start of treatment (second dose) and 6 weeks after the start of treatment. A median of about 150,000 T cells and 85,000 or so unique TCRs was obtained from blood samples, and a median clonality of 0.080 was observed. An exploratory multi-omic analysis was conducted of the somatic, immune and clinical correlates of response to PD-L1 blockade with atezolizumab in urothelial cancer. Pretreatment tumor samples, along with matched peripheral blood serially collected before and after atezolizumab treatment, were subjected to TCR sequencing. Durable clinical benefit was defined as progression-free survival longer than 6 months, and TCR features were also tested against progression-free and overall survival. In the same patients, pretreatment tumors underwent whole exome sequencing and RNA sequencing in addition to TCR sequencing. Under ten patients achieved durable clinical benefit and approximately 19 did not. Pretreatment blood TCR-seq was available for about 28 patients, at least one posttreatment blood collection was obtained for about 24 patients, and tumor TCR-seq was available for about 24 patients. Study-level results and caveats: Because the sample size was small (n of about 31) and many of the analyses were exploratory, the results are meant to be hypothesis-generating. A pretreatment peripheral blood TCR clonality below the median was linked to improved progression-free and overall survival. At 3 weeks after the start of treatment, tumor-associated TCR clones in peripheral blood had expanded more in patients with durable benefit (n ≈ 20, p = 0.022).

This specimen's time point label, per the study, means: peripheral blood 6 weeks after treatment start. A total of some 30 patients with locally advanced or metastatic urothelial carcinoma, treated at Memorial Sloan Kettering on a trial protocol, made up the cohort. Peripheral blood mononuclear cells were collected pretreatment and during treatment, with between 1 and 8 total time points per patient. The Qiagen DNeasy Blood extraction kit was used to purify genomic DNA from total PBMCs and tumor samples. PBMCs were collected pretreatment and during treatment, and were isolated and stored as previously described. On this clone: What this receptor recognizes is not known. Nothing much larger sits one base from this clone, and base qualities are not available.

The CDR3, from cysteine to phenylalanine, totals 14 residues. The DNA shown is the 42-base CDR3, in frame from base 1. CDR1 SGHRS and CDR2 YFSETQ were looked up in the germline V gene. V loses 0 bases at its end and J loses 7 bases; junction bases beyond the gene matches: 3. Each PCR received spiked-in synthetic TCR analog templates so that absolute template abundance could be estimated from read counts. TCRbeta CDR3 regions were amplified from genomic DNA with bias-controlled V and J gene primers using the immunoSEQ assay. Sequencing of rearranged TCRbeta segments was done at approximately 20X coverage. On the study's bioinformatics: Sequencing errors were corrected by clustering, and CDR3s were annotated against IMGT so that V, D and J genes could be assigned. Out-of-frame and stop-codon sequences were excluded, and only productive TCRbeta rearrangements were used in downstream analyses. Clonality was computed as one minus Shannon entropy normalized by the log of the number of unique productive sequences. Fisher's exact test with Benjamini-Hochberg correction, at a threshold of adjusted p below 0.01, was used to find clones that differed between time points or between blood and tumor. The immuneACCESS repertoire file appears here via TCRdb, limited to in-frame rearrangements. These files lack a portion of the clones; in checked studies, under half of the deficit traces to unresolved V genes, and the cause of the others is not known. V, J and clone size are those of that table, while D and trimming were read from the DNA. Recorded for this sample are tens of thousands of clones; 75% to 95% of them occurred a single time. The ten largest clones take up 0.87% of the sample.

This receptor was taken from a woman of 80 years or more with urothelial cancer. The receptor chain draws on TRBV5-1 and TRBJ2-1; the junction holds 8 bases that match TRBD2. The starting material was PBMCs, obtained around atezolizumab (anti-PD-L1) treatment. The CDR3 reads as follows: CASSLDTGGNEQFF. The sequence in DNA is TGCGCCAGCAGCTTGGATACGGGGGGGAATGAGCAGTTCTTC. The CDR3 plus the reference TRBV5-1 and TRBJ2-1 genes for the other parts give the full variable domain: KAGVTQTPRYLIKTRGQQVTLSCSPISGHRSVSWYQQTPGQGLQFLFEYFSETQRNKGNFPGRFSGRQFSNSRSEMNVSTLELGDSALYLCASSLDTGGNEQFFGPGTRLTVL.